One and the same sample provided the 31 T cell receptor beta chains below, sequenced in a study of regulatory T cells in long-lasting Graves disease. Assembly of TCR beta libraries relied on iRepertoire HTBI primers together with Arm-PCR of CDR3 regions. TCRdb processed the multiplex PCR reads anew with MiXCR; each CDR3 protein has one entry. The sample holds around 480,000 distinct CDR3 sequences, more than 15% seen once. Sample time point: newly diagnosed GD, antithyroid drugs for less than 3 months. With RNA extracted from PBMCs as input, the TCR library was made. These data were also reused for a study on T cells in Graves' hyperthyroidism and ophthalmopathy.

The specimen comprised peripheral blood mononuclear cells (PBMCs), sampled at new diagnosis, from a patient treated with antithyroid drugs. The receptors were gathered from a woman aged 35-60 years with Graves disease.

This clonotype occurred a few times. The chain links TRBV4-1 to TRBJ1-1, with D perhaps matching TRBD1 (5 bases). Trimming took off 0 bases at V and 4 bases at J, with 9 bases between the two ends. The CDR3 loop spans 14 amino acids. Germline lookup yields CDR1 MGHRA and CDR2 YSYEKL. In DNA form, the CDR3 reads TGCGCCAGCAGCCAAGATCCAGGGCCCACTGAAGCTTTCTTT. As protein: CASSQDPGPTEAFF.

This clonotype was recorded a few times. The genes are TRBV20-1 and TRBJ2-7; D might be TRBD1 or TRBD2, each matching 5 bases. CDR3 length: 16 amino acids. V was shortened by 4 bases and J by 2 bases, with 21 bases between the two germline ends. CDR1 is DFQATT and CDR2 is SNEGSKA in the germline V gene (reference sequence). CDR3: CSANPHPGTTTYEQYF. For the CDR3, the DNA is TGCAGTGCTAATCCCCACCCCGGGACCACCACCTACGAGCAGTACTTC.

This clonotype showed up many times. The chain joins TRBV20-1 to TRBJ2-5, with D unresolved. Trimming took off 0 bases at V and 10 bases at J, with 18 bases between the two ends. Germline V gene sequence: CDR1 DFQATT, CDR2 SNEGSKA (reference sequence). This CDR3 has 14 residues. This chain's CDR3 is CSARDPSGPWDQYF. CDR3 sequence (DNA): TGCAGTGCTAGAGATCCCTCGGGCCCCTGGGACCAGTACTTC.

This clonotype appeared a single time. The rearrangement uses TRBV6-5 and TRBJ1-6; 7 bases align to TRBD1. V dropped 4 bases and J dropped 4; count of bases not matched to a gene: 1. From germline, CDR1 is MNHEY and CDR2 SVGAGI. CDR3 length equals 14 residues. CDR3 DNA sequence: TGTGCCAGCAGTTGGACAGGATATAATTCACCCCTCCACTTT. This encodes CASSWTGYNSPLHF.

This clonotype was seen ten or more times. The chain has TRBV2 and TRBJ1-3; D is uncertain. With 1 base removed from V and 0 bases from J, the gap between germline ends came to 4 bases. The CDR3 consists of 14 residues. Germline V gene lookup returns CDR1 SNHLY and CDR2 FYNNEI. CDR3 nucleotides: TGTGCCAGCAGTGAAGAGGGCTCTGGAAACACCATATATTTT. Amino acid sequence: CASSEEGSGNTIYF.

Only a few counts were recorded for this clonotype. The rearrangement joins TRBV10-1 to TRBJ1-6, with no clear D. The V end lost 0 bases, the J end lost 8 bases, and 5 bases lay between the germline ends. CDR1 is WNHNN, CDR2 SYGVQD, per germline (reference sequence). The CDR3 contains 13 residues. CDR3 residues: CASSESYDSPLHF. The CDR3 region has the DNA TGCGCCAGCAGTGAGTCGTACGATTCACCCCTCCACTTT.

This clonotype has ten or more counts. The chain is built from TRBV6-2 or TRBV6-3 and TRBJ1-5, with no clear D. Germline values: CDR1 MNHEY, CDR2 SVGEGT. The CDR3 is 11 amino acids. V was clipped by 6 bases and J by 9 bases, with 9 bases between them. CDR3 protein: CASSGDRPQHF. DNA for the CDR3: TGTGCCAGCAGCGGCGATCGGCCCCAGCATTTT.

V and J are TRBV7-9 and TRBJ1-1, with D perhaps TRBD1 (5 bases). Germline V gives CDR1 SEHNR, CDR2 FQNEAQ (reference sequence). Between the trimmed V and J ends, which lost 5 bases and 3 bases, there was a span of 13 bases. CDR3 length equals 14 residues. This CDR3 is CASSPGGSDTEAFF. The CDR3, as DNA: TGTGCCAGCAGCCCGGGGGGTTCGGACACTGAAGCTTTCTTT.

This clonotype was seen at least ten times. The chain links TRBV20-1 to TRBJ1-1, with D unresolved. V was trimmed by 5 bases and J by 1 base, leaving 14 bases between them. This CDR3 has 14 residues. Germline CDR1 DFQATT, CDR2 SNEGSKA (reference sequence). DNA for the CDR3: TGCAGTGCTCAAGAAGGCCCAGGGAACACTGAAGCTTTCTTT. Translated, it gives CSAQEGPGNTEAFF.

V is TRBV4-1 and J is TRBJ2-7; D remains ambiguous. There are 15 residues in the CDR3. V gave up 4 bases and J gave up 5 bases, with 18 bases separating them. From germline, CDR1 is MGHRA and CDR2 YSYEKL. CDR3 in amino acids: CASSRRVGYDDEQYF. CDR3 bases: TGCGCCAGCAGCCGCCGGGTGGGGTACGACGACGAGCAGTACTTC.

Many counts were recorded for this clonotype. The chain recombines TRBV29-1 with TRBJ2-3, with unresolved D. Germline-derived CDR1 and CDR2 are SQVTM and ANQGSEA. V dropped 4 bases and J dropped 2 bases, with 7 bases sitting between them. This CDR3 region has 12 residues. CDR3 sequence: CSVVITTDTQYF. CDR3 DNA sequence: TGCAGCGTTGTTATTACCACAGATACGCAGTATTTT.

In its sample, this clonotype was seen many times. The chain joins TRBV3-1 to TRBJ2-7, with 7 bases aligning to TRBD1. V lost 5 bases to trimming and J lost 4 bases; unmatched junction nucleotides: 11. The CDR3 spans 15 residues. The germline gives CDR1 LGHDT, CDR2 YNNKEL (reference sequence). The CDR3 DNA follows: TGTGCCAGCAGCTTGCACAGGGGAGACGGGTACGAGCAGTACTTC. Its translation is CASSLHRGDGYEQYF.

This clonotype appeared a single time. The V call is TRBV20-1, the J call TRBJ1-5; D call uncertain. CDR1 is DFQATT, CDR2 SNEGSKA, per germline (reference sequence). Between the trimmed V and J ends, which lost 1 base and 0 bases, there was a span of 4 bases. This CDR3 contains 13 residues. CDR3 in amino acids: CSARGHSNQPQHF. For the CDR3, the DNA is TGCAGTGCTAGAGGGCATAGCAATCAGCCCCAGCATTTT.

The J gene is TRBJ2-3, the V gene TRBV5-1; no clear D. Deletions cut 4 bases from V and 0 bases from J, with 12 bases between. Germline V gene data show CDR1 as SGHRS and CDR2 as YFSETQ. This CDR3 spans 15 amino acids. The CDR3 DNA follows: TGCGCCAGCAGCCCCGGCGGAGTAAGCACAGATACGCAGTATTTT. Protein sequence: CASSPGGVSTDTQYF. Filled out from reference TRBV5-1 and TRBJ2-3, the complete variable domain reads KAGVTQTPRYLIKTRGQQVTLSCSPISGHRSVSWYQQTPGQGLQFLFEYFSETQRNKGNFPGRFSGRQFSNSRSEMNVSTLELGDSALYLCASSPGGVSTDTQYFGPGTRLTVL.

This clonotype was detected many times. This chain links TRBV2 with TRBJ2-3, with D tentatively TRBD1 (6 bases). In germline, CDR1 is SNHLY, CDR2 FYNNEI. Trimming shortened V by 6 bases and J by 1 base, and 11 bases separated the two germline ends. CDR3 size: 14 residues. The CDR3 is CASRGAVGTDTQYF. The CDR3 bases are TGTGCCAGCAGGGGGGCGGTGGGCACAGATACGCAGTATTTT.

This sequence joins TRBV6-2 or TRBV6-3 and TRBJ1-3; tentatively, D is TRBD1 (5 bases). The germline gives CDR1 MNHEY, CDR2 SVGEGT. With 5 bases removed from V and 0 bases from J, the gap between germline ends came to 14 bases. This CDR3 contains 16 residues. CDR3 region: CASSVGSRASGNTIYF. CDR3 coding DNA: TGTGCCAGCAGTGTAGGTTCCAGGGCCTCTGGAAACACCATATATTTT.

This clonotype has only a few counts. The V gene is TRBV2, the J gene TRBJ1-2; no definite D call. CDR3 length equals 13 residues. The germline V gene encodes CDR1 SNHLY and CDR2 FYNNEI. V dropped 3 bases and J dropped 5 bases, with 10 bases sitting between them. CDR3 residues: CASSEAPGYGYTF. In nucleotides, the CDR3 is TGTGCCAGCAGTGAGGCTCCCGGGTATGGCTACACCTTC.

The chain has TRBV7-9 and TRBJ2-2; D is unresolved. The germline gives CDR1 SEHNR, CDR2 FQNEAQ (reference sequence). CDR3 length: 17 residues. V was cut by 4 bases and J by 0 bases, with 15 bases left in between. The CDR3 sequence is CASSSPTDFANTGELFF. The CDR3 DNA follows: TGTGCCAGCAGCTCACCTACCGACTTCGCGAACACCGGGGAGCTGTTTTTT.

The V call is TRBV7-2, the J call TRBJ2-1; 13 nucleotides align to TRBD2. Per germline, CDR1 SGHTA and CDR2 FQGNSA. This CDR3 comprises 15 residues. The trim removed 5 bases at V and 7 bases at J, leaving 5 bases unmatched. CDR3 residues: CASSPKGLAGNEQFF. The CDR3 region has the DNA TGTGCCAGCAGCCCTAAGGGACTAGCGGGGAATGAGCAGTTCTTC.

This clonotype was seen more than once but under ten times. V usage is TRBV28 and J usage is TRBJ1-1; TRBD1 matches 7 bases. CDR3 length equals 13 residues. Germline assignment: CDR1 MDHEN and CDR2 SYDVKM. The V segment lost 7 bases and the J segment 2 bases; nucleotides outside the gene matches: 4. The CDR3, as DNA: TGTGCCAGCATTACAGGGGTTAACACTGAAGCTTTCTTT. This codes for CASITGVNTEAFF.

CDR3 coding DNA: TGTGCCAGCTCACCAGTGGGTAATAGCAATCAGCCCCAGCATTTT. Translated, it gives CASSPVGNSNQPQHF. The genes are TRBV18 and TRBJ1-5; D ambiguous. Per germline, CDR1 KGHSH and CDR2 LQKENI. V lost 2 bases, J lost 0 bases, and 8 bases lay in between. The CDR3 sequence is 15 residues long.

V usage is TRBV7-2 and J usage is TRBJ2-1, with D perhaps matching TRBD1 or TRBD2 (5 bases each). Germline loops: CDR1 SGHTA, CDR2 FQGNSA. This CDR3 is 14 amino acids long. Trimming stripped 3 bases from V and 7 bases from J, with 13 bases between. The CDR3 DNA reads TGTGCCAGCAGCTTTCCAGGGAGTAAGAATGAGCAGTTCTTC. Translating it yields CASSFPGSKNEQFF.

This clonotype was detected many times. The rearrangement joins TRBV7-9 to TRBJ1-1, with 12 bases matching TRBD1. The CDR3 sequence is 17 residues long. The J segment lost 6 bases and the V segment lost 5 bases, leaving 13 bases of the junction unmatched. Germline V gene lookup returns CDR1 SEHNR and CDR2 FQNEAQ (reference sequence). CDR3 loop: CASSPTGDRGLFSEAFF. CDR3 nucleotides: TGTGCCAGCAGCCCCACTGGGGACAGGGGGCTGTTCTCTGAAGCTTTCTTT.

As regards this clonotype: One junction end disagrees with the germline gene, perhaps due to a read error. The chain combines TRBV7-9 with TRBJ1-5, with D hard to call. Germline CDR1 reads SEHNR; CDR2 reads FQNEAQ (reference sequence). The CDR3 is 14 amino acids. The CDR3 DNA reads as TGTGCCAACAGCTTCTCCAATAGCAATCAGCCCCAGCATTTT. Protein: CANSFSNSNQPQHF. The variable domain in full, with the rest retrieved from reference TRBV7-9 and TRBJ1-5, is DTGVSQNPRHKITKRGQNVTFRCDPISEHNRLYWYRQTLGQGPEFLTYFQNEAQLEKSRLLSDRFSAERPKGSFSTLEIQRTEQGDSAMYLCANSFSNSNQPQHFGDGTRLSIL.

There are a few counts of this clonotype. The gene calls are TRBV7-2 and TRBJ1-4; TRBD1 matches 11 bases. The V segment lost 2 bases and the J segment 8 bases; nucleotides outside the gene matches: 4. CDR1 and CDR2 from the germline V gene are SGHTA and FQGNSA. The length of the CDR3 is 15 residues. The DNA of the CDR3 is TGTGCCAGCAGCTTACAGGGACAGGGGGGGGAAAAACTGTTTTTT. Translation gives CASSLQGQGGEKLFF. The whole variable domain, filled in from reference TRBV7-2 and TRBJ1-4, reads GAGVSQSPSNKVTEKGKDVELRCDPISGHTALYWYRQSLGQGLEFLIYFQGNSAPDKSGLPSDRFSAERTGGSVSTLTIQRTQQEDSAVYLCASSLQGQGGEKLFFGSGTQLSVL.

The chain has TRBV6-2 or TRBV6-3 and TRBJ2-7, with 7 bases that match TRBD2. Losses at the gene ends were 8 bases for V and 3 bases for J; bases not matched to a gene: 19. Germline V lookup: CDR1 MNHEY, CDR2 SVGEGT. The CDR3 is 17 residues long. DNA of the CDR3: TGTGCCAGCGTTTCGAGACCTTCCCGGGGGGAGGGCTACGAGCAGTACTTC. Translation gives CASVSRPSRGEGYEQYF.

V gene TRBV27 combines with J gene TRBJ1-2, with 9 bases identical to TRBD1. The CDR3 runs 17 residues. Germline V gene sequence: CDR1 MNHEY, CDR2 SMNVEV (reference sequence). Losses at the gene ends were 8 bases for V and 8 bases for J; bases not matched to a gene: 21. CDR3 residues: CASRPNGGQGLKRGYTF. The CDR3 coding sequence is TGTGCCAGCCGGCCCAATGGGGGACAGGGCCTCAAGCGGGGCTACACCTTC.

There are many counts of this clonotype. The rearrangement joins TRBV2 to TRBJ2-1; D remains ambiguous. The CDR3 spans 13 residues. CDR1 is SNHLY, CDR2 FYNNEI, per germline. Trimming took 6 bases from V and 8 from J, leaving 14 bases between them. CDR3 sequence (DNA): TGTGCCAGCAGCCGACGGATTTCGGATGAGCAGTTCTTC. This sequence encodes CASSRRISDEQFF.

This clonotype was detected many times. The CDR3, as DNA: TGTGCCAGCAGCACGGGACAGGGGGCAGATACGCAGTATTTT. Amino acid sequence: CASSTGQGADTQYF. This chain connects TRBV9 to TRBJ2-3; 11 bases agree with TRBD1. This CDR3 spans 14 amino acids. Germline values: CDR1 SGDLS, CDR2 YYNGEE. V shed 4 bases and J 4 bases; nucleotides not matched to a gene: 2.

About this clonotype itself: Possible read error: a much larger clone is one base away. V is TRBV5-1 and J is TRBJ2-1, with 7 bases fitting TRBD1. This CDR3 is built from 13 residues. CDR1 is SGHRS, CDR2 YFSETQ, per germline. V shed 2 bases, J shed 10 bases, and the junction held 6 bases outside the gene matches. The CDR3 sequence: CASSFRQGDEQFF. The CDR3 DNA reads TGCGCCAGCAGCTTTCGACAGGGCGACGAGCAGTTCTTC.

This clonotype was seen ten or more times. The rearrangement joins TRBV6-5 to TRBJ1-1, with D maybe TRBD1 (5 bases). The germline V gene encodes CDR1 MNHEY and CDR2 SVGAGI. The CDR3 has 15 residues. Trimming cost V 0 bases and J 2 bases, with 10 bases left between them. The CDR3 DNA follows: TGTGCCAGCAGTTACTCGGGGCACCTAAACACTGAAGCTTTCTTT. This codes for CASSYSGHLNTEAFF.